This entry describes one T cell receptor beta chain. The antigen is not known. These data come from a study of monozygotic twins with cystic fibrosis. Study information: Libraries were built from approximately 3 micrograms of fragmented DNA using approximately 15 PCR cycles. Whole-study results and caveats: Low clonality (median around 0.0096) suggested a mostly naive repertoire. In this small cohort, shared CDR3 numbers showed no association with age, concordance or disease severity. Monozygotic CF twin pairs shared significantly more nucleotide-identical clonotypes than unrelated CF individuals did.

The table came from immunoSEQ multiplex PCR; TCRdb's copy has only in-frame clones and leaves some out. The sample lists approximately 15,000 clones, 90% to 95% occurring once. CDR1 is SGHTA and CDR2 is FQGNSA in the germline V gene. There are 13 residues in the CDR3. Germline trimming cut 4 bases from V and 9 bases from J; bases unmatched to any gene: 8. This chain connects TRBV7-2 to TRBJ2-5; 7 positions match TRBD2. The clonotype originates from a girl aged 2-15 years with cystic fibrosis. The sample was blood. The CDR3: CASSSWAGRAQYF. The CDR3 nucleotides are TGTGCCAGCAGCTCTTGGGCAGGGAGGGCCCAGTACTTC.